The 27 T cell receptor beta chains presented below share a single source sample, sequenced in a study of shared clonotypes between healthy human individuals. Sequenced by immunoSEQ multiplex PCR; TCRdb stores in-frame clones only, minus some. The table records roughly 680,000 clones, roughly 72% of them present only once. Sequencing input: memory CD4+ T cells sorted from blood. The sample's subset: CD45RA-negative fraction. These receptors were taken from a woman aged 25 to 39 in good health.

CDR3 residues: CASRTGGPSNQPQHF. The CDR3, as DNA: TGTGCCAGCAGGACAGGGGGACCTAGCAATCAGCCCCAGCATTTT. V and J are TRBV28 and TRBJ1-5, with 9 bases that match TRBD1. V shed 6 bases and J 0 bases; nucleotides not matched to a gene: 3. Germline V lookup: CDR1 MDHEN, CDR2 SYDVKM. The CDR3 runs 15 residues.

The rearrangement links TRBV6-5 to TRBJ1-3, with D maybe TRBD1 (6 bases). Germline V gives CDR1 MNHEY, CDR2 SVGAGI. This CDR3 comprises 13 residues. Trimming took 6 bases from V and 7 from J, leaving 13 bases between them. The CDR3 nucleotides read TGTGCCAGCAGGCCAACAGGGCTCAACACCATATATTTT. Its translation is CASRPTGLNTIYF.

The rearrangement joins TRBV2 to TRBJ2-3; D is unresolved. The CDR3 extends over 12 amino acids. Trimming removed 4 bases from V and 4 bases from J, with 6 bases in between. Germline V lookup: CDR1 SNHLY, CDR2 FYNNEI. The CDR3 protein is CASSVVSDTQYF. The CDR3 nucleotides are TGTGCCAGCAGTGTTGTTTCAGATACGCAGTATTTT.

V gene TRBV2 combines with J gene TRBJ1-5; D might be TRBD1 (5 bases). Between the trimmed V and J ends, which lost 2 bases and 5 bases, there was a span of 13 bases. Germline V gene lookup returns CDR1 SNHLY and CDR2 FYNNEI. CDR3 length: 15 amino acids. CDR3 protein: CASSEIGTSDQPQHF. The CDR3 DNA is TGTGCCAGCAGTGAAATCGGGACGTCGGATCAGCCCCAGCATTTT.

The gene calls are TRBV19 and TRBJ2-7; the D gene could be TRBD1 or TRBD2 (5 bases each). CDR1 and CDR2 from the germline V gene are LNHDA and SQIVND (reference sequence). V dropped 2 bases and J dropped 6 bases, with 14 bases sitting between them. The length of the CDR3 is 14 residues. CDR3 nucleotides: TGTGCCAGTAGTATACCCGGGACCTCGAGCGAGCAGTACTTC. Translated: CASSIPGTSSEQYF.

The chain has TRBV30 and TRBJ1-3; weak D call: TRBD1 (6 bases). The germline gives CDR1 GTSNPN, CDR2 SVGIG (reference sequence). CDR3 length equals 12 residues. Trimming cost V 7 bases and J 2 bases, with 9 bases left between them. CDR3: CAFAGAGNTIYF. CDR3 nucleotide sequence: TGTGCCTTTGCAGGGGCTGGAAACACCATATATTTT.

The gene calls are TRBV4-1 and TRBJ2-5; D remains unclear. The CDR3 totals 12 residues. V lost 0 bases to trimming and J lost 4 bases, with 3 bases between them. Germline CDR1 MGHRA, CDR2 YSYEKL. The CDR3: CASSQDVETQYF. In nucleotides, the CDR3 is TGCGCCAGCAGCCAAGATGTAGAGACCCAGTACTTC.

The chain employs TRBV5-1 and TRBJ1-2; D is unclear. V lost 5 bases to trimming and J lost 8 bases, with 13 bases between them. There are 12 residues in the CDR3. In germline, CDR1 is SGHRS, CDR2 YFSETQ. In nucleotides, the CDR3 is TGCGCCAGCAGGGCAGGTGAGGTAGGCTACACCTTC. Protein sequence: CASRAGEVGYTF.

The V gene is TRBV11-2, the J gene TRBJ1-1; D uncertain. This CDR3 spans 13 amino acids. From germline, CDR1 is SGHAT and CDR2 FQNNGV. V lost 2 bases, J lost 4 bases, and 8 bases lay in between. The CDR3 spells CASSLRLGTEAFF. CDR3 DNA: TGTGCCAGCAGCTTAAGGTTGGGCACTGAAGCTTTCTTT.

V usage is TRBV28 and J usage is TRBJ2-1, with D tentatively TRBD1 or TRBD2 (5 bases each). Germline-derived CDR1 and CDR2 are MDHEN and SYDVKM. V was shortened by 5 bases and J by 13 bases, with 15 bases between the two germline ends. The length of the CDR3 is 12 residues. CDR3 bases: TGTGCCAGCAGTCTACCTCCAGGGAGACAGTTCTTC. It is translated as CASSLPPGRQFF.

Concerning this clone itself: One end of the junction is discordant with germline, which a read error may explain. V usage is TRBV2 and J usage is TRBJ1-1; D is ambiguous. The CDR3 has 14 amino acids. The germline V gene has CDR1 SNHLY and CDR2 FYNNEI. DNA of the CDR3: TGTGCCAGCAGCGACGGACGAGCCCTCACTGAAGTTTTCTTT. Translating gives CASSDGRALTEVFF.

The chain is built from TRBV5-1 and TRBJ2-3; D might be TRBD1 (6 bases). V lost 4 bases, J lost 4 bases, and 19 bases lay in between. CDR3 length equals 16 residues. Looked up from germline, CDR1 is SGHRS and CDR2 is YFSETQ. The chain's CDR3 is CASSNREGRGPDTQYF. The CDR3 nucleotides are TGCGCCAGCAGCAACAGAGAGGGCAGGGGCCCAGATACGCAGTATTTT.

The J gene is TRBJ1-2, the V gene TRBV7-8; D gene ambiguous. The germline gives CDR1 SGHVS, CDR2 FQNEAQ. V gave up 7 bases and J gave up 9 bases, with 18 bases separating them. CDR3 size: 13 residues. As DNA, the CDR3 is TGTGCCAGCACCCTACGGCCAGAAGGGAGCTACACCTTC. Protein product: CASTLRPEGSYTF.

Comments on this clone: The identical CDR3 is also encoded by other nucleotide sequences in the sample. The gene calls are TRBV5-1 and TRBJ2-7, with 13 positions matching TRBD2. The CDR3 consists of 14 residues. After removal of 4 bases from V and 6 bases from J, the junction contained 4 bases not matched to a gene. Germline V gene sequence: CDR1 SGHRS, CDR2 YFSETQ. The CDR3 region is CASSPGTSGVEQYF. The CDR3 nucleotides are TGCGCCAGCAGCCCGGGGACTAGCGGGGTCGAGCAGTACTTC.

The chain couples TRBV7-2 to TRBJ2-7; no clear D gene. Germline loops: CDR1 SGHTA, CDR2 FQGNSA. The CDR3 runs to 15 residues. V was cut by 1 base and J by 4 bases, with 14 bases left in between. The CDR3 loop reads CASSLVVKVGYEQYF. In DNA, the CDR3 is TGTGCCAGCAGCTTAGTTGTTAAGGTCGGGTACGAGCAGTACTTC. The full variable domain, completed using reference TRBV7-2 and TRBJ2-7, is GAGVSQSPSNKVTEKGKDVELRCDPISGHTALYWYRQSLGQGLEFLIYFQGNSAPDKSGLPSDRFSAERTGGSVSTLTIQRTQQEDSAVYLCASSLVVKVGYEQYFGPGTRLTVT.

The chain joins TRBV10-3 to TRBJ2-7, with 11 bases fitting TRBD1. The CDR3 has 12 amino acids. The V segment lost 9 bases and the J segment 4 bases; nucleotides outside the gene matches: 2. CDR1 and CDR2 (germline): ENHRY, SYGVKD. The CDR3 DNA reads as TGTGCCATTGGGACAGGGGGGTACGAGCAGTACTTC. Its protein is CAIGTGGYEQYF.

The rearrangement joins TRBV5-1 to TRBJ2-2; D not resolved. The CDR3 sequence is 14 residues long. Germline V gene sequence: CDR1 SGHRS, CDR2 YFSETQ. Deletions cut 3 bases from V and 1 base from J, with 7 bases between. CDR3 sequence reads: CASSSPMNTGELFF. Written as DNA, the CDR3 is TGCGCCAGCAGCTCCCCTATGAACACCGGGGAGCTGTTTTTT.

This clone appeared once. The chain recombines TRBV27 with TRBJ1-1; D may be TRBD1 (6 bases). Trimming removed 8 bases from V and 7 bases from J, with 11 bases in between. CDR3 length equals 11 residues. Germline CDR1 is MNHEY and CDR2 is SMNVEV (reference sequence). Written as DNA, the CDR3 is TGTGCCAGCCGGGGGCGAAGTGAAGCTTTCTTT. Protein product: CASRGRSEAFF.

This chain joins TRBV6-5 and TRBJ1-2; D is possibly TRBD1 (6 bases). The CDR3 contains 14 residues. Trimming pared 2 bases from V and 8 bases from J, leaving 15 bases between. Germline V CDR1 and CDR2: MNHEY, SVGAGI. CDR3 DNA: TGTGCCAGCAGTTACATTGTCAGGGGCGGCGGCTACACCTTC. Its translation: CASSYIVRGGGYTF.

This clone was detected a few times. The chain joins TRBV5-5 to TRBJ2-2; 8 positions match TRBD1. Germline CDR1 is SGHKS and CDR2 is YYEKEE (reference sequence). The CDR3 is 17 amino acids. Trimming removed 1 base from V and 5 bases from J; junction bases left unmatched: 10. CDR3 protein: CASSLRIWTGRTGELFF. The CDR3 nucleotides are TGTGCCAGCAGCTTGCGGATTTGGACAGGGAGAACCGGGGAGCTGTTTTTT.

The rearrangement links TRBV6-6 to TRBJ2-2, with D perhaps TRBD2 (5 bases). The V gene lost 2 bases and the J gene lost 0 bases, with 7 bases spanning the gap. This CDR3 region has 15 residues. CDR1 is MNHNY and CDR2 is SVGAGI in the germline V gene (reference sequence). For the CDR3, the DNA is TGTGCCAGCAGTTACGGGGAGTCGAACACCGGGGAGCTGTTTTTT. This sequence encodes CASSYGESNTGELFF.

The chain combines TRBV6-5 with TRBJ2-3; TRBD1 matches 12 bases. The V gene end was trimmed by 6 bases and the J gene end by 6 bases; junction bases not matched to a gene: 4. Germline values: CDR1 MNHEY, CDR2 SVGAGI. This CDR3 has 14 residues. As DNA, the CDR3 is TGTGCCAGCAGCCGGGGACAGGGGGCCGATACGCAGTATTTT. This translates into CASSRGQGADTQYF.

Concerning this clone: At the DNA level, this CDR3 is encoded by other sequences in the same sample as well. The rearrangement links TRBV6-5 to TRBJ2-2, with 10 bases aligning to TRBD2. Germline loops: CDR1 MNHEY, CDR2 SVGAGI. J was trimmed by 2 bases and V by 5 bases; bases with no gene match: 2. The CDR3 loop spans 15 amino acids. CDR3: CASSRTSGNTGELFF. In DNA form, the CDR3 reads TGTGCCAGCAGTCGGACTAGCGGCAACACCGGGGAGCTGTTTTTT.

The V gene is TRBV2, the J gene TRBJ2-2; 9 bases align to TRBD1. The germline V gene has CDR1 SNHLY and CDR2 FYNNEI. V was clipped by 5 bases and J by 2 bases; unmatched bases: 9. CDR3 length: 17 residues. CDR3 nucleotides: TGTGCCAGCAGTCCCCGGGACAGGGCGAGAAACACCGGGGAGCTGTTTTTT. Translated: CASSPRDRARNTGELFF.

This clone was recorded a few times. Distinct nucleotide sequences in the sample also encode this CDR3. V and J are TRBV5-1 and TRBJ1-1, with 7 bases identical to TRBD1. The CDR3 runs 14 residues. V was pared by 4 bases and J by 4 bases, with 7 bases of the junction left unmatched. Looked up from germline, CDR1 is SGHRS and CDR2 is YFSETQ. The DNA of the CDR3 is TGCGCCAGCAGCCTAGGGACAGTAGGCACTGAAGCTTTCTTT. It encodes CASSLGTVGTEAFF.

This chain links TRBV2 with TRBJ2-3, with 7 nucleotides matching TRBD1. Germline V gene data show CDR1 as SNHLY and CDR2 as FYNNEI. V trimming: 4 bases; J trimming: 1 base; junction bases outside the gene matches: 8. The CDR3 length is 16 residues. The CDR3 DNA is TGTGCCAGCAGTGGGGTGACAGGGTCGGGCACAGATACGCAGTATTTT. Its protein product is CASSGVTGSGTDTQYF.

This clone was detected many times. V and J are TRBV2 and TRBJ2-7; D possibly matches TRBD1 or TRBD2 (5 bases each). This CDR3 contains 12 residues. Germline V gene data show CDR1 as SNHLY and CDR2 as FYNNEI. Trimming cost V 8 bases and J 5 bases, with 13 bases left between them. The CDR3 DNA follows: TGTGCCAGCTCATGGGGGATCGACGAGCAGTACTTC. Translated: CASSWGIDEQYF.